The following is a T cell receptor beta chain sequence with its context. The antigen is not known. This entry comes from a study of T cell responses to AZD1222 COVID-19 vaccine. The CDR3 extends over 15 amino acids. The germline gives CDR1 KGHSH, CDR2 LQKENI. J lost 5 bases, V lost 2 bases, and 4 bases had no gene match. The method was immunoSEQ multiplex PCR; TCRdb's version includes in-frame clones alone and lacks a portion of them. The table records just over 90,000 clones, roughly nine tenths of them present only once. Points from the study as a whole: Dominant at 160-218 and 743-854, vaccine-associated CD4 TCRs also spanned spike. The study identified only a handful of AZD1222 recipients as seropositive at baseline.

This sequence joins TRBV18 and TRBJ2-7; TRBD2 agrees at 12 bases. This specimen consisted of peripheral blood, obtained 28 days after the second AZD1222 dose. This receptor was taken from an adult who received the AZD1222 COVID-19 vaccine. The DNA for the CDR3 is TGTGCCAGCTCACCAGGGACTAGCGGGTTCGACGAGCAGTACTTC. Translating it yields CASSPGTSGFDEQYF.